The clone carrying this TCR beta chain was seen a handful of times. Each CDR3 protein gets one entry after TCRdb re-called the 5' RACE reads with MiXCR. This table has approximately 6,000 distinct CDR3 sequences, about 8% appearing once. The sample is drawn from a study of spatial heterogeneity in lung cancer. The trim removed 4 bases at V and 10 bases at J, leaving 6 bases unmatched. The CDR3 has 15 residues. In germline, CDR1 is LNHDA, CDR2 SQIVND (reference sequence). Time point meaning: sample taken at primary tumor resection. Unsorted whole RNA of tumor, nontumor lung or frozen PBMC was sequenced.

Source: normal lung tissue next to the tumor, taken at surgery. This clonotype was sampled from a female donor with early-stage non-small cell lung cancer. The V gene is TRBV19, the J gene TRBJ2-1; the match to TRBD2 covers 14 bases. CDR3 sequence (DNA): TGTGCCAGTAGTACGACTAGCGGGGGGGCAAACGAGCAGTTCTTC. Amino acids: CASSTTSGGANEQFF. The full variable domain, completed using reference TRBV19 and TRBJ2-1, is DGGITQSPKYLFRKEGQNVTLSCEQNLNHDAMYWYRQDPGQGLRLIYYSQIVNDFQKGDIAEGYSVSREKKESFPLTVTSAQKNPTAFYLCASSTTSGGANEQFFGPGTRLTVL.